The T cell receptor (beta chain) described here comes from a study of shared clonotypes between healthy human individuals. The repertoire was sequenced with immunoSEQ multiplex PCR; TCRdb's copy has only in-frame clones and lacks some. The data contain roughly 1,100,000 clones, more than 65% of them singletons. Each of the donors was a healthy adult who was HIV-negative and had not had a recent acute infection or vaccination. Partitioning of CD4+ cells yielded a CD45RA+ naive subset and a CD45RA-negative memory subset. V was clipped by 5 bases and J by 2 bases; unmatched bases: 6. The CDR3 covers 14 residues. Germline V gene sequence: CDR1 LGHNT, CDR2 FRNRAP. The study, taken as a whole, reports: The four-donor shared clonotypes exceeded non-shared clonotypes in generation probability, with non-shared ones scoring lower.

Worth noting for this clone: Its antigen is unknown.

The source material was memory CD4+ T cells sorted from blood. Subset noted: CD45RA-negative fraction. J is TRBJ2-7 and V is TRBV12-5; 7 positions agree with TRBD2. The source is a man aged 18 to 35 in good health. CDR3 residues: CASGPEAGAYEQYF. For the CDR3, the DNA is TGTGCTAGTGGTCCCGAGGCGGGGGCCTACGAGCAGTACTTC. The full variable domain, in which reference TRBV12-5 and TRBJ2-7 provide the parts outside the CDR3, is DARVTQTPRHKVTEMGQEVTMRCQPILGHNTVFWYRQTMMQGLELLAYFRNRAPLDDSGMPKDRFSAEMPDATLATLKIQPSEPRDSAVYFCASGPEAGAYEQYFGPGTRLTVT.